This T cell receptor (beta chain) was retrieved from a study of Tregs in tolerant kidney transplant recipients. Study-level points and caveats: Biological reproducibility was not directly addressed in this study. Validation in larger populations is needed because few patients were studied.

Remarks on this clone: What it binds is not known.

The method was immunoSEQ multiplex PCR; TCRdb's version includes in-frame clones alone and lacks a portion of them. In the table there are some 60,000 clones, about 86% of which are singletons. Thawed PBMCs were FACS-sorted into unstimulated CD4+CD25+CD127- regulatory T cells, CD4+CD25- non-regulatory cells, CD4 and CD8 cells. The germline gives CDR1 SGHAT, CDR2 FQNNGV. The CDR3 extends over 10 amino acids. V was shortened by 1 base and J by 14 bases, with 6 bases between the two germline ends. The clonotype was recovered from a human donor in good health. J is TRBJ2-1 and V is TRBV11-2; D not resolved. The material sequenced was CD4+ T cells from blood. In DNA, the CDR3 is TGTGCCAGCAGCTTAGTTTGTGAGTTCTTC. Protein: CASSLVCEFF.